These 6 T cell receptor beta chains originate from one sample sequenced in a study of shared clonotypes between healthy human individuals. Clones were read by immunoSEQ multiplex PCR, and TCRdb kept only the in-frame ones, dropping some. The data contain millions of clones, roughly 92% of them seen just once; the ten biggest clones take up 0.11% to 0.15%. Sample: naive CD4+ T cells sorted from blood. Subset indicated: CD45RA+ positively selected. These receptors all come from a man younger than 30 in good health.

The chain uses TRBV2 and TRBJ2-1; TRBD1 matches at 9 bases. CDR3 length: 15 amino acids. Germline CDR1 and CDR2: SNHLY and FYNNEI. Trimming at V came to 5 bases and at J to 0 bases, leaving 2 bases not matched to a gene. Written as DNA, the CDR3 is TGTGCCAGCAGTTGGGACAGGGCCTCCTACAATGAGCAGTTCTTC. As protein: CASSWDRASYNEQFF.

The J gene is TRBJ2-2, the V gene TRBV6-1; no definite D call. The germline gives CDR1 MNHNS, CDR2 SASEGT. The CDR3 extends over 15 amino acids. V was shortened by 5 bases and J by 7 bases, with 17 bases between the two germline ends. CDR3 nucleotides: TGTGCCAGCAGTACTGGGCAGTCATTGGACGGGGAGCTGTTTTTT. Its protein product is CASSTGQSLDGELFF.

DNA of the CDR3: TGTGCCAGCAGCCCGACGCAGGGGAGGAACACTGAAGCTTTCTTT. Protein: CASSPTQGRNTEAFF. This chain joins TRBV5-6 and TRBJ1-1; TRBD1 might be the D (6 bases). Germline V gives CDR1 SGHDT, CDR2 YYEEEE. V gave up 4 bases and J gave up 1 base, with 14 bases separating them. This CDR3 comprises 15 residues.

The chain employs TRBV21-1 and TRBJ2-1; the D call in the table, TRBD1, was not verified against the DNA. TRBV21-1 has pseudogene status. The CDR3 covers 16 residues. The CDR3 DNA reads as TGTGCCAGCAGCAAAGGGACAGGGGCGGGTGCAAATGAGCAGTTCTTC. It translates to CASSKGTGAGANEQFF.

This rearrangement joins TRBV5-1 to TRBJ2-3; the match to TRBD2 covers 7 bases. V was clipped by 0 bases and J by 2 bases; unmatched bases: 15. The CDR3 extends over 19 amino acids. The germline CDR1 and CDR2 sequences are SGHRS and YFSETQ. CDR3 nucleotides: TGCGCCAGCAGCTTGGAGGTAGGACTAGGGCGGGGATTCACAGATACGCAGTATTTT. Its protein is CASSLEVGLGRGFTDTQYF. Filled out from reference TRBV5-1 and TRBJ2-3, the complete variable domain reads KAGVTQTPRYLIKTRGQQVTLSCSPISGHRSVSWYQQTPGQGLQFLFEYFSETQRNKGNFPGRFSGRQFSNSRSEMNVSTLELGDSALYLCASSLEVGLGRGFTDTQYFGPGTRLTVL.

The rearrangement uses TRBV6-5 and TRBJ2-5, with 8 bases that match TRBD1. The CDR3 runs 15 residues. The V segment lost 5 bases and the J segment 4 bases; nucleotides outside the gene matches: 9. CDR1 MNHEY and CDR2 SVGAGI come from the germline V gene. CDR3 sequence: CASSPGQAYGETQYF. The CDR3 nucleotides are TGTGCCAGCAGTCCGGGACAGGCTTACGGAGAGACCCAGTACTTC.